Sequencing of this T cell receptor (beta chain) was carried out in a study of blood T cell repertoires in COVID-19. V dropped 5 bases and J dropped 0; count of bases not matched to a gene: 16. The CDR3 spans 19 residues. Germline CDR1 is MNHNY and CDR2 is SVGAGI (reference sequence). This table comes from immunoSEQ multiplex PCR, and its TCRdb copy is limited to in-frame clones, with some not included. The sample records roughly 260,000 clones, more than 70% being singletons. The clonotype originates from a woman between 18 and 30 years old with acute or convalescent COVID-19. Sequencing was done on a sample of peripheral blood. The rearrangement links TRBV6-6 to TRBJ1-5, with 7 bases that match TRBD1. Written as DNA, the CDR3 is TGTGCCAGCAGTCCTCCGGGACAGCCTTTCGGGGTTAGCAATCAGCCCCAGCATTTT. As protein: CASSPPGQPFGVSNQPQHF.